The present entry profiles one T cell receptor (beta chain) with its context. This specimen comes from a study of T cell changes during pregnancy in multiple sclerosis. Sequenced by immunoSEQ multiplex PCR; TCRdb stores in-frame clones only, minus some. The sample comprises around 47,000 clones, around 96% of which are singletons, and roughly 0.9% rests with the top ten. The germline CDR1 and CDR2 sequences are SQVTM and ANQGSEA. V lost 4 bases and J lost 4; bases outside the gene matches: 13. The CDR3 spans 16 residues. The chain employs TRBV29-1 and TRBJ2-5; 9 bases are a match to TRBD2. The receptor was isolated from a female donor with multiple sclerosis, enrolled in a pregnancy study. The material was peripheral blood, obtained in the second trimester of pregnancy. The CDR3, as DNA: TGCAGCGTTGGAGGGCGGGAGGGCCGAGTGGTAGAGACCCAGTACTTC. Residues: CSVGGREGRVVETQYF. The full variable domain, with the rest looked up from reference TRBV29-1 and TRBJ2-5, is SAVISQKPSRDICQRGTSLTIQCQVDSQVTMMFWYRQQPGQSLTLIATANQGSEATYESGFVIDKFPISRPNLTFSTLTVSNMSPEDSSIYLCSVGGREGRVVETQYFGPGTRLLVL.